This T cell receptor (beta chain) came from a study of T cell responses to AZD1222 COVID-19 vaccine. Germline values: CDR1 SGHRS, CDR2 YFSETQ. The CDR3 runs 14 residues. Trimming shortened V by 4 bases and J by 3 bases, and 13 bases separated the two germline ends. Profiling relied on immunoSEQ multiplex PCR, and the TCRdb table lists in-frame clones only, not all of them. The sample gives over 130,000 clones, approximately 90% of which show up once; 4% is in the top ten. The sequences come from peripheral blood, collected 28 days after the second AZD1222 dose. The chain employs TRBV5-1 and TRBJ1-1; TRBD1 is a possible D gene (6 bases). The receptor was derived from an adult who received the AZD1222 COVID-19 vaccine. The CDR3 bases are TGCGCCAGCAGCCGGAGGGGGGAGGACACTGAAGCTTTCTTT. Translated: CASSRRGEDTEAFF.